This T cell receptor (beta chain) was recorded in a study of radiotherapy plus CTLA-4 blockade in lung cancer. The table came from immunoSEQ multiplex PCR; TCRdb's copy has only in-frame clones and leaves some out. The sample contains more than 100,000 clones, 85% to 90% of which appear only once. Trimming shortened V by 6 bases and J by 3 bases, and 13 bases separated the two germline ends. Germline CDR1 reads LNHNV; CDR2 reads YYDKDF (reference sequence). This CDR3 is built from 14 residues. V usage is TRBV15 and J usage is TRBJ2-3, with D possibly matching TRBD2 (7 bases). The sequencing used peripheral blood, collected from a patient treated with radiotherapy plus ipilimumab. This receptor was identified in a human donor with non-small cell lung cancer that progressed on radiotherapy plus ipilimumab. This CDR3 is CATRGRGSTDTQYF. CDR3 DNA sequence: TGTGCCACCAGGGGGAGGGGGTCGACAGATACGCAGTATTTT. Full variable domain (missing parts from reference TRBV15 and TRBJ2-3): DAMVIQNPRYQVTQFGKPVTLSCSQTLNHNVMYWYQQKSSQAPKLLFHYYDKDFNNEADTPDNFQSRRPNTSFCFLDIRSPGLGDTAMYLCATRGRGSTDTQYFGPGTRLTVL.